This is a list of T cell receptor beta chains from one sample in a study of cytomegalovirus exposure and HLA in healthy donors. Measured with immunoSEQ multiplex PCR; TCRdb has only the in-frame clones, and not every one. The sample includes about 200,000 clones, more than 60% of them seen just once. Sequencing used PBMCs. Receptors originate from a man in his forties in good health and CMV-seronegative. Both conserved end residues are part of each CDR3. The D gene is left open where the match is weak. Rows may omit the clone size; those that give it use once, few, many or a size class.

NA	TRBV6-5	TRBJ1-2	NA	CASSPSFTANYGYTF	TGTGCCAGCAGCCCAAGTTTTACGGCTAACTATGGCTACACCTTC
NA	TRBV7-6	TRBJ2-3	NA	CASSLLQQMGTDTQYF	TGTGCCAGCAGCTTATTACAGCAGATGGGCACAGATACGCAGTATTTT
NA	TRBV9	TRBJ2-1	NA	CASSVGQVYNEQFF	TGTGCCAGCAGCGTAGGACAGGTTTACAATGAGCAGTTCTTC
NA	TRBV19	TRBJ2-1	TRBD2	CASSLLPQRGGNNEQFF	TGTGCCAGTAGTCTACTACCCCAGCGGGGGGGGAACAATGAGCAGTTCTTC
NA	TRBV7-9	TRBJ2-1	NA	CASSGSVGGRDEQFF	TGTGCCAGCAGCGGATCCGTGGGGGGTAGGGATGAGCAGTTCTTC
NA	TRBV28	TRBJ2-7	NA	CASQTAQYEQYF	TGTGCCAGCCAGACAGCACAATACGAGCAGTACTTC
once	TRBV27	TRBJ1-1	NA	CASSLYGGSTEAFF	TGTGCCAGCAGTTTATACGGGGGTAGCACTGAAGCTTTCTTT
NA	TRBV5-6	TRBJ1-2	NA	CASSSPREGNYGYTF	TGTGCCAGCAGCTCCCCCAGGGAGGGTAACTATGGCTACACCTTC
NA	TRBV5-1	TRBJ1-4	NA	CASSSSRTNEKLFF	TGCGCCAGCAGCTCGTCGAGGACTAATGAAAAACTGTTTTTT
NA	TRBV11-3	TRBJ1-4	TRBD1	CASSSLTGEDEKLFF	TGTGCCAGCAGCTCCCTGACAGGGGAAGACGAAAAACTGTTTTTT